These T cell receptor beta chains were read from a single sample in a study of shared clonotypes between healthy human individuals. Data came from immunoSEQ multiplex PCR; TCRdb stores just in-frame clones and leaves some out. The repertoire consists of about 820,000 clones, with nearly 95% occurring once and the leading ten covering approximately 25%. The sequencing input was naive CD8+ T cells sorted from blood. These receptors were collected from a man under 40 in good health. The conserved cysteine and the conserved F or W are not part of the CDR3 here.

v_call: TRBV7-9
cdr3_length: 12
j_call: TRBJ2-7
cdr3_aa: ASSSGTSDYEQY

v_call: TRBV18
cdr3_length: 14
j_call: TRBJ2-5
cdr3_aa: ASSHDYSGDQETQY

v_call: TRBV7-2
cdr3_length: 14
j_call: TRBJ2-2
cdr3_aa: ASSRDRVGYTGELF

v_call: TRBV28
cdr3_length: 12
j_call: TRBJ2-5
cdr3_aa: ASSLGQGPETQY

v_call: TRBV7-2
cdr3_length: 12
j_call: TRBJ2-7
cdr3_aa: ASSPPGGGYEQY

v_call: TRBV29-1
cdr3_length: 15
j_call: TRBJ2-5
cdr3_aa: SVEGSVSGKSQETQY

v_call: TRBV7-2
cdr3_length: 12
j_call: TRBJ2-1
cdr3_aa: ASSLSGGDNEQF

v_call: TRBV6-5
cdr3_length: 11
j_call: TRBJ2-4
cdr3_aa: ASSYYRQDIQY

v_call: TRBV27
cdr3_length: 11
j_call: TRBJ1-2
cdr3_aa: ASSFSQGRGYT

v_call: TRBV29-1
cdr3_length: 14
j_call: TRBJ2-3
cdr3_aa: SVEGSLAGSTDTQY

v_call: TRBV27
cdr3_length: 12
j_call: TRBJ2-7
cdr3_aa: ASSLERGTYEQY

v_call: TRBV27
cdr3_length: 13
j_call: TRBJ2-2
cdr3_aa: ASSPGLAATGELF

v_call: TRBV5-4
cdr3_length: 15
j_call: TRBJ1-2
cdr3_aa: ASSLVAGLGEISGYT

v_call: TRBV19
cdr3_length: 13
j_call: TRBJ2-1
cdr3_aa: ATKTAGLSSNEQF

v_call: TRBV4-1
cdr3_length: 16
j_call: TRBJ2-2
cdr3_aa: ASSQYETSDSNTGELF

v_call: TRBV7-7
cdr3_length: 13
j_call: TRBJ2-2
cdr3_aa: ASSLGTGGVGELF

v_call: TRBV9
cdr3_length: 15
j_call: TRBJ2-1
cdr3_aa: ASSGSGTGGRLHEQF

v_call: TRBV7-9
cdr3_length: 12
j_call: TRBJ2-5
cdr3_aa: ASSDGQNQETQY

v_call: TRBV14
cdr3_length: 18
j_call: TRBJ2-3
cdr3_aa: ASSQWVASGRGGDTDTQY

v_call: TRBV28
cdr3_length: 11
j_call: TRBJ2-2
cdr3_aa: ASSRLHTGELF

v_call: TRBV28
cdr3_length: 16
j_call: TRBJ1-2
cdr3_aa: ASSFIGPREGTNYGYT

v_call: TRBV5-6
cdr3_length: 14
j_call: TRBJ2-2
cdr3_aa: ASSPLALLNTGELF

v_call: TRBV7-2
cdr3_length: 13
j_call: TRBJ2-2
cdr3_aa: ASTPLAGATGELF

v_call: TRBV19
cdr3_length: 15
j_call: TRBJ1-5
cdr3_aa: ASEEGRTAGGNQPQH

v_call: TRBV12-2
cdr3_length: 19
j_call: TRBJ2-1
cdr3_aa: ASRLAPVLLAGALSYNEQF

v_call: TRBV29-1
cdr3_length: 13
j_call: TRBJ2-1
cdr3_aa: SVEEGTSSYNEQF

v_call: TRBV19
cdr3_length: 16
j_call: TRBJ2-6
cdr3_aa: ASSIELQTISGANVLT

v_call: TRBV28
cdr3_length: 10
j_call: TRBJ2-7
cdr3_aa: ASRDNAPEQY

v_call: TRBV9
cdr3_length: 14
j_call: TRBJ2-7
cdr3_aa: ASSVGLAGSSYEQY

v_call: TRBV10-2
cdr3_length: 11
j_call: TRBJ2-7
cdr3_aa: AIVTGPSYEQY

v_call: TRBV27
cdr3_length: 14
j_call: TRBJ2-7
cdr3_aa: ASSPRGQQGSYEQY

v_call: TRBV7-9
cdr3_length: 13
j_call: TRBJ2-1
cdr3_aa: ASRSTGTGLDEQF

v_call: TRBV19
cdr3_length: 11
j_call: TRBJ1-4
cdr3_aa: ATRLQGEEKLF

v_call: TRBV27
cdr3_length: 11
j_call: TRBJ2-7
cdr3_aa: ASSLSGFHEQY

v_call: TRBV7-2
cdr3_length: 10
j_call: TRBJ2-1
cdr3_aa: ASSENLNEQF

v_call: TRBV4-1
cdr3_length: 13
j_call: TRBJ2-2
cdr3_aa: ASSQDPGNTGELF

v_call: TRBV27
cdr3_length: 13
j_call: TRBJ2-1
cdr3_aa: ASQPGRVSYNEQF